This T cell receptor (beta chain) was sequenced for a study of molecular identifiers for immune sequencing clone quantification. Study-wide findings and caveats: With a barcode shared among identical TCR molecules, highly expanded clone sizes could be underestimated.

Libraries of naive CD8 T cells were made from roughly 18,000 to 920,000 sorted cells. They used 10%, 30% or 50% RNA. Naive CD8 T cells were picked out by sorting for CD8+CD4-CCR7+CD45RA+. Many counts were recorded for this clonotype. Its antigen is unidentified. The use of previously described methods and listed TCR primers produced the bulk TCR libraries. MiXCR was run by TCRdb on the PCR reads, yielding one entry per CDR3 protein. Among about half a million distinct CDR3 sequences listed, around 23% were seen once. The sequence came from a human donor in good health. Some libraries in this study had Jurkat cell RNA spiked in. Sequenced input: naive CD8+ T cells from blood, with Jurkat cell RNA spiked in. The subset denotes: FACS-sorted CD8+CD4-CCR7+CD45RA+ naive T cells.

This chain's CDR3 is CASSGVATDTQYF. CDR3 in DNA: TGTGCCAGCTCGGGAGTGGCCACAGATACGCAGTATTTT. This sequence joins TRBV7-6 and TRBJ2-3, with a possible D match to TRBD2 (6 bases). In germline, CDR1 is SGHVS, CDR2 FNYEAQ. V lost 8 bases to trimming and J lost 2 bases, with 11 bases between them. CDR3 length: 13 amino acids.